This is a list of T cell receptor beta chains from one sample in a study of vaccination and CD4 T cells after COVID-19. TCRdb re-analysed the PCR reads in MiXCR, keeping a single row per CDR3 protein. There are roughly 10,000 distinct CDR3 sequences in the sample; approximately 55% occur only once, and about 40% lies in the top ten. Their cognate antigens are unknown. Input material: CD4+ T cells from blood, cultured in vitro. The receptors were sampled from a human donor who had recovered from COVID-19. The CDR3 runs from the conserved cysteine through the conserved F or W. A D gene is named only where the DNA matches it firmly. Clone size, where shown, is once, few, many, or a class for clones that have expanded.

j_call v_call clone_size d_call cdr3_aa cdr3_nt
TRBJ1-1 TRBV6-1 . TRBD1 CASSTGAKAFF TGTGCCAGCAGTACAGGGGCGAAAGCTTTCTTT
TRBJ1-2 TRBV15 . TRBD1 CATSKGALSNYGYTF TGTGCCACCAGCAAGGGGGCGCTTTCTAATTATGGCTACACCTTC
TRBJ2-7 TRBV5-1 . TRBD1 CASSLMGQGGSDEQYF TGCGCCAGCAGCTTGATGGGACAGGGGGGTTCAGACGAGCAGTACTTC
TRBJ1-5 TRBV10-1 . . CDWTEGTNQPQHF TGCGACTGGACAGAAGGTACAAATCAGCCCCAGCATTTT
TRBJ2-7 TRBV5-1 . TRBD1 CASSLTGRGSGEQYF TGCGCCAGCAGCTTGACAGGCAGGGGGTCGGGGGAGCAGTACTTC
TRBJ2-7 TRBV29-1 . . CSVEGASGEYEQYF TGCAGCGTCGAGGGGGCTAGCGGAGAATACGAGCAGTACTTC
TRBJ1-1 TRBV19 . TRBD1 CASSPGRGQVPNTEAFF TGTGCCAGTAGCCCTGGAAGGGGGCAGGTGCCGAACACTGAAGCTTTCTTT
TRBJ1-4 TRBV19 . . CASSSHRVGEKLFF TGTGCCAGTAGTAGCCACAGGGTCGGTGAAAAACTGTTTTTT
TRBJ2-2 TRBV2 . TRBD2 CASRDRRREGGELFF TGTGCCAGCAGGGATCGAAGAAGGGAGGGCGGGGAGCTGTTTTTT
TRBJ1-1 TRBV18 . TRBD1 CASSPPKSGGATFF TGTGCCAGCTCACCACCGAAGTCAGGGGGCGCAACTTTCTTT
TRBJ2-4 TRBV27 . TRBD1 CASSPGTGNRVYIQYF TGTGCCAGCAGCCCAGGGACAGGGAATAGAGTATACATTCAGTACTTC
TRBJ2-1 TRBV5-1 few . CASSLDGGLGNEQFF TGCGCCAGCAGCTTGGATGGGGGGCTGGGCAATGAGCAGTTCTTC
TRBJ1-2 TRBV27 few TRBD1 CASSLSGTVYGYTF TGTGCCAGCAGTTTATCCGGGACAGTCTATGGCTACACCTTC
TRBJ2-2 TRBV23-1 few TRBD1 CASTATRTGLTPYTGELFF TGCGCCAGCACGGCTACCCGGACAGGGCTGACACCATACACCGGGGAGCTGTTTTTT
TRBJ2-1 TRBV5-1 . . CASSKGQSSYNEQFF TGCGCCAGCAGCAAAGGACAATCCTCCTACAATGAGCAGTTCTTC
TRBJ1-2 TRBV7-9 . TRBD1 CASSLEEGQGNYGYTF TGTGCCAGCAGCTTAGAGGAGGGACAGGGAAACTATGGCTACACCTTC
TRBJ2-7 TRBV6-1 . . CASSPDRQIFYEQYF TGTGCCAGCAGCCCCGACAGACAAATCTTCTACGAGCAGTACTTC
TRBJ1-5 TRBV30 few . CAWSISKGQPQHF TGTGCCTGGAGTATATCGAAGGGCCAGCCCCAGCATTTT
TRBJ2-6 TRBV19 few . CASSRQAFGANVLTF TGTGCCAGTAGTCGACAGGCATTTGGGGCCAACGTCCTGACTTTC
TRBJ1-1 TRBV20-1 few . CSARSKNTEAFF TGCAGTGCTAGAAGCAAGAACACTGAAGCTTTCTTT
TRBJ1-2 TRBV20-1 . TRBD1 CSARRFRDRIYGYTF TGCAGTGCCAGGAGGTTTAGGGACAGGATATATGGCTACACCTTC
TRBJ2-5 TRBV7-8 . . CASSYNSRYQETQYF TGTGCCAGCAGTTATAACTCGAGGTACCAAGAGACCCAGTACTTC
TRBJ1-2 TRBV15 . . CATSSGTGPGDGYTF TGTGCCACCAGCAGTGGAACAGGTCCGGGGGATGGCTACACCTTC
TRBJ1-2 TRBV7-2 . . CASSLGGAPGYTF TGTGCCAGCAGCCTCGGGGGGGCGCCGGGCTACACCTTC
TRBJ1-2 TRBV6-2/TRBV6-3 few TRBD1 CASSLVGQGSGYTF TGTGCCAGCAGTTTGGTGGGACAGGGCAGTGGCTACACCTTC
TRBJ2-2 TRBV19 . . CASRAINTGELFF TGTGCCAGTAGGGCAATTAACACCGGGGAGCTGTTTTTT
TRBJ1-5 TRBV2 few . CASSEALYAPNLAQHF TGTGCCAGCAGTGAAGCTCTGTATGCCCCCAATCTAGCCCAGCATTTT
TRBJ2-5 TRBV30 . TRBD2 CAWSVGAGGGETQYF TGTGCCTGGAGTGTAGGAGCGGGGGGGGGGGAGACCCAGTACTTC
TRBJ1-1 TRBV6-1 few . CASRALDGYTEAFF TGTGCCAGCAGAGCACTCGACGGCTACACTGAAGCTTTCTTT
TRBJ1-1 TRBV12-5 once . CASGLGPGIRGTEAFF TGTGCTAGTGGTTTGGGTCCCGGGATTCGTGGGACTGAAGCTTTCTTT
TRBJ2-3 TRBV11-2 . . CASSPQGGGTDTQYF TGTGCCAGCAGCCCCCAGGGGGGCGGCACAGATACGCAGTATTTT
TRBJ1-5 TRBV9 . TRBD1 CASSVGQGGNQPQHF TGTGCCAGCAGCGTAGGACAGGGAGGCAATCAGCCCCAGCATTTT
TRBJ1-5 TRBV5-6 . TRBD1 CASSFPGQGEMDNNQPQHF TGTGCCAGCAGCTTCCCCGGACAGGGGGAAATGGACAACAATCAGCCCCAGCATTTT